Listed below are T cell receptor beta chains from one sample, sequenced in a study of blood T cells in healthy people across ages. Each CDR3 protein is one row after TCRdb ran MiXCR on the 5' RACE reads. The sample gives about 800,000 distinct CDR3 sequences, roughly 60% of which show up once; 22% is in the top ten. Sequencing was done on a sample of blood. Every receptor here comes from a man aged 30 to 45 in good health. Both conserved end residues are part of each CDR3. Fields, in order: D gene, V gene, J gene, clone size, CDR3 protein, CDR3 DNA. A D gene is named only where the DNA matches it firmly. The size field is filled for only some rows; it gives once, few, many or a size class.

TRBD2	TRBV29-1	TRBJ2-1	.	CSVPASGSGINNEQFF	TGCAGCGTGCCCGCTAGCGGGAGTGGGATTAACAATGAGCAGTTCTTC
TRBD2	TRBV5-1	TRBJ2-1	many	CASSLGLADNNEQFF	TGCGCCAGCAGCTTGGGACTAGCGGACAACAATGAGCAGTTCTTC
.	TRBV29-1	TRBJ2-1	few	CSALRAGNEQFF	TGCAGCGCTTTACGTGCGGGCAATGAGCAGTTCTTC
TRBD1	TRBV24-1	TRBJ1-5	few	CATSETGNQPQHF	TGTGCCACCAGTGAGACAGGGAATCAGCCCCAGCATTTT
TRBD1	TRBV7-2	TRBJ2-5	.	CASSLGATGGHETQYF	TGTGCCAGCAGCTTAGGTGCGACAGGGGGCCATGAGACCCAGTACTTC
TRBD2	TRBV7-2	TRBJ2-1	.	CATKQTSGPLEQFF	TGTGCCACCAAACAGACTAGCGGTCCTTTAGAGCAGTTCTTC
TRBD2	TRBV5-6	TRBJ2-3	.	CASSRTSGYISTDTQYF	TGTGCCAGCAGCCGGACTAGCGGGTACATTAGCACAGATACGCAGTATTTT
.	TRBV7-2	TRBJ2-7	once	CASSSRIGIVDSSYEQYF	TGTGCCAGCAGCTCACGTATCGGGATTGTTGACAGTTCCTACGAGCAGTACTTC
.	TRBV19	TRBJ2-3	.	CASSPYPDADTQYF	TGTGCCAGTAGTCCCTATCCCGACGCCGATACGCAGTATTTT
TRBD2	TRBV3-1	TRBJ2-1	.	CASSQGISSGGSEQFF	TGTGCCAGCAGCCAAGGTATCTCTAGCGGGGGTAGTGAGCAGTTCTTC
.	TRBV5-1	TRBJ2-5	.	CASSLEGTQRNEQYF	TGCGCCAGCAGCTTGGAGGGGACCCAGAGGAATGAGCAGTACTTC
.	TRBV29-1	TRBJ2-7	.	CSVGTDLDEQYF	TGCAGCGTTGGGACAGATTTGGACGAGCAGTACTTC
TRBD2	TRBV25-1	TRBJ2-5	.	CASIRLAGDRETQYF	TGTGCCAGCATTAGACTAGCGGGAGATCGCGAGACCCAGTACTTC
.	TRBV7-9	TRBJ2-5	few	CASNNLGSETQYF	TGTGCCAGCAACAATTTGGGGTCAGAGACCCAGTACTTC
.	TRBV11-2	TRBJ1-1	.	CASSSRMTNTEAFF	TGTGCCAGCAGCTCGAGGATGACGAACACTGAAGCTTTCTTT
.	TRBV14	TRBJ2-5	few	CASSQVEGPWETQYF	TGTGCCAGCAGCCAAGTGGAAGGACCTTGGGAGACCCAGTACTTC
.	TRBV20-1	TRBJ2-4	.	CSALDSDQRGEQYF	TGCAGTGCGCTAGACAGCGACCAAAGGGGGGAGCAGTACTTC
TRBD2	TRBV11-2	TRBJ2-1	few	CASSLSGTSGRDTFF	TGTGCCAGCAGCCTGTCCGGGACTAGCGGGAGGGACACGTTCTTC
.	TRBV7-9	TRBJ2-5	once	CASSFPRSSEETQYF	TGTGCCAGCAGCTTCCCCCGGTCTAGCGAAGAGACCCAGTACTTC
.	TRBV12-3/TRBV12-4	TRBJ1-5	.	CASSPGRGGQPQHF	TGTGCCAGCAGTCCGGGGCGCGGGGGCCAGCCCCAGCATTTT
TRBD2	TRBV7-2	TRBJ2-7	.	CASSSLAGSYYEQYF	TGTGCCAGCAGCTCCCTAGCGGGAAGCTACTACGAGCAGTACTTC
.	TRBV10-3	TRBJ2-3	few	CAISDQQGRRQYF	TGTGCCATCAGCGACCAACAGGGTAGGAGGCAGTATTTT
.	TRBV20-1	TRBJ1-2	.	CSARFPPPNYGYTF	TGCAGTGCTAGATTCCCCCCACCAAACTATGGCTACACCTTC
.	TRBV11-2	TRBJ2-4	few	CASSPRQGIQYF	TGTGCCAGCAGTCCCCGCCAGGGCATTCAGTACTTC
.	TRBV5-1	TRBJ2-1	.	CASSLRGANEQFF	TGCGCCAGCAGCTTGCGGGGGGCCAATGAGCAGTTCTTC
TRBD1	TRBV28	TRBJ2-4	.	CASSWGQRIQYF	TGTGCCAGCAGTTGGGGACAGAGAATTCAGTACTTC
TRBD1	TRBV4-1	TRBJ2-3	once	CASSQPTGGRDTQYF	TGCGCCAGCAGCCAACCGACAGGGGGCAGAGATACGCAGTATTTT
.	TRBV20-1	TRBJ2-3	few	CSARDQASSDTQYF	TGCAGTGCTAGAGATCAGGCTAGCTCGGATACGCAGTATTTT
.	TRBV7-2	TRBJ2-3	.	CASSLGSALGSDTQYF	TGTGCCAGCAGCTTAGGTTCGGCCCTTGGATCAGATACGCAGTATTTT
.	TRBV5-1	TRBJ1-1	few	CASSSGAVNTEAFF	TGCGCCAGCAGCTCGGGGGCAGTGAACACTGAAGCTTTCTTT
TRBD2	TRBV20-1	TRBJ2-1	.	CSVKREATYNEQFF	TGCAGTGTCAAGCGGGAGGCCACCTACAATGAGCAGTTCTTC
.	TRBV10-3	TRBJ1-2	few	CAISELLYGYTF	TGTGCCATCAGTGAGCTCCTCTATGGCTACACCTTC
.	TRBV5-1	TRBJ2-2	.	CASRRQPENTGELFF	TGCGCCAGCCGTCGACAGCCTGAAAACACCGGGGAGCTGTTTTTT
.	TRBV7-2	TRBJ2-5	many	CASSLGQLQETQYF	TGTGCCAGCAGCTTAGGTCAGCTCCAAGAGACCCAGTACTTC
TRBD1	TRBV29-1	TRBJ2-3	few	CSVNRDRDEKYF	TGCAGCGTTAACCGGGACAGGGACGAGAAGTATTTT
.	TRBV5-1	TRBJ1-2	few	CASSLAHNSGTGWNYGYTF	TGCGCCAGCAGCTTGGCCCATAATTCGGGAACAGGTTGGAACTATGGCTACACCTTC
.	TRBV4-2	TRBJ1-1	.	CASSHLLGGSTEAFF	TGTGCCAGCAGCCACCTATTAGGCGGAAGCACTGAAGCTTTCTTT
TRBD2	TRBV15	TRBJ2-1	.	CATSRHGTSGRVYEQFF	TGTGCCACCAGCAGACACGGGACTAGCGGGAGGGTCTATGAGCAGTTCTTC
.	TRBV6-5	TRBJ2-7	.	CASSYSMVGRTSYEQYF	TGTGCCAGCAGTTACTCGATGGTGGGACGGACCTCCTACGAGCAGTACTTC
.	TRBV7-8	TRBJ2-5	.	CASSLALSPVQETQYF	TGTGCCAGCAGCTTAGCCCTCAGTCCAGTCCAAGAGACCCAGTACTTC
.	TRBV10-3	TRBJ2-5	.	CAISESGRETGEQYF	TGTGCCATCAGTGAGTCGGGACGCGAGACGGGGGAGCAGTACTTC
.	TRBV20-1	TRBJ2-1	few	CSARPPPGQGPYNEQFF	TGCAGTGCTAGACCTCCCCCGGGGCAGGGTCCCTACAATGAGCAGTTCTTC
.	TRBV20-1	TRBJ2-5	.	CSARARADQETQYF	TGCAGTGCTAGGGCTAGGGCGGACCAAGAGACCCAGTACTTC
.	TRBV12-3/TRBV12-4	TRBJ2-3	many	CASSARGTDTQYF	TGTGCCAGCAGTGCACGAGGAACAGATACGCAGTATTTT
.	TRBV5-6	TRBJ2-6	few	CASSLVAVLSSGANVLTF	TGTGCCAGCAGCTTGGTGGCCGTCCTCAGCTCTGGGGCCAACGTCCTGACTTTC
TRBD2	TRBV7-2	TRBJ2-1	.	CASSLSGGSGSFYEQFF	TGTGCCAGCAGCTTATCCGGTGGTAGCGGGAGTTTCTATGAGCAGTTCTTC
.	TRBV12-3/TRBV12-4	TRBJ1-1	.	CASTYGLNTEAFF	TGTGCCAGCACCTATGGGTTGAACACTGAAGCTTTCTTT
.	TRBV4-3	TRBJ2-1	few	CASSQNLVDGHEQFF	TGCGCCAGCAGCCAAAACCTAGTAGACGGCCATGAGCAGTTCTTC
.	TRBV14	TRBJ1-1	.	CASSQVAVSREAFF	TGTGCCAGCAGCCAAGTTGCGGTATCGAGAGAAGCTTTCTTT